This T cell receptor (beta chain) was observed in a study of cytomegalovirus exposure and HLA in healthy donors. Concerning this clone itself: Its target is unknown.

Overall study findings and caveats: When the data were analyzed later, several of the most significant clusters appeared to be linked to common viral pathogens.

Everyone who donated was a healthy bone marrow donor. Germline lookup yields CDR1 SGHRS and CDR2 YFSETQ. Trimming stripped 4 bases from V and 10 bases from J, with 21 bases between. This CDR3 has 15 amino acids. Researchers ran the PCR with 60 Vbeta and 13 Jbeta primers. Clones were sequenced by immunoSEQ multiplex PCR, and TCRdb holds only the in-frame ones, with some missing. Here the sample spans 150,000 to 200,000 clones, around 77% being singletons. This clonotype was sampled from a woman aged 25 to 39 in good health and CMV-seronegative. The sample was PBMCs. This sequence joins TRBV5-1 and TRBJ2-1; tentatively, D is TRBD1 (7 bases). The CDR3 sequence is CASSPDRPTRGEQFF. The CDR3 DNA follows: TGCGCCAGCAGCCCGGACAGGCCTACCCGGGGGGAGCAGTTCTTC.